Sequencing of this T cell receptor beta chain was carried out in a study of blood T cells in healthy people across ages. General study findings and limits: Per million T cells, the diversity of TCR beta decreased roughly linearly as age advanced.

Those donating, healthy Caucasian individuals from Russia, were aged about 6 to 100. The CDR3 length is 15 residues. Germline V gene data show CDR1 as SGHRS and CDR2 as YFSETQ. Trimming pared 0 bases from V and 3 bases from J, leaving 11 bases between. Next came a second PCR, run for about 7 to 12 cycles, which used a sample-barcoded 5' primer along with a J-beta primer mix. TCRdb re-called the 5' RACE reads through MiXCR, storing one row per CDR3 protein. The sample contains over 600,000 distinct CDR3 sequences, around half of which appear only once. This clonotype was seen a few times. Its antigen remains unidentified.

The rearrangement joins TRBV5-1 to TRBJ2-3, with D perhaps assigned TRBD1 or TRBD2 (5 bases each). Sequencing was carried out using blood. This clonotype was sampled from an older man in good health. CDR3 sequence (DNA): TGCGCCAGCAGCTTGGCGGGGACGAGGACAGATACGCAGTATTTT. Translating it yields CASSLAGTRTDTQYF.